This TCR beta chain was identified during a study of OX40 agonist ivuxolimab in advanced cancers. Describing the broader study: The costimulatory receptor OX40 (CD134) was targeted by ivuxolimab, a fully human IgG2 agonistic monoclonal antibody. A male proportion of around 83% and a mean age of roughly 58 years, ranging from about 20 to 79, were recorded for the dose-escalation cohort. Partial responses occurred in three dose-escalation patients: two with cutaneous melanoma and one with hepatocellular carcinoma. The monotherapy dose-escalation portion (N = 52 patients) of the phase I ivuxolimab trial is reported in the paper. Peripheral TCRbeta sequencing was intended to test whether TCR sequence diversity was altered and clonal T-cell expansion was caused by ivuxolimab. Of the 50 to 55 dose-escalation patients, hepatocellular carcinoma was present in around 19, melanoma in about 15, renal cell carcinoma in 9 and head and neck cancer in 9. Intravenous ivuxolimab was administered to patients every 2 weeks at six dose levels: 0.01, 0.1, 0.3, 1.5, 3 and 10 mg/kg. Patients were allowed to have had prior anti-PD-1, anti-PD-L1 or anti-CTLA-4 therapy, and 40% of the dose-escalation patients had been treated with checkpoint inhibitors. Overall study results and their limits: Clonal expansion of both CD4+ and CD8+ blood T cells was observed from baseline to week 6 at doses 0.1 to 3.0 mg/kg. On average, CD8+ T cells showed more expanded clones than CD4+ T cells after ivuxolimab. Low levels of normalized T-cell clonal expansion were also seen in some patients who did not respond. Which antigens the clonally expanded peripheral T cells were specific for was not determined. In partial responders in the 0.1-3.0 mg/kg groups, normalized peripheral clonal expansion was found to be among the lowest, especially among CD8+ T cells.

From the germline V gene, CDR1 is WSHSY and CDR2 is SAAADI. Counted from cysteine to phenylalanine, this CDR3 has 13 amino acids. The retained sequence is limited to the CDR3, 39 bases, with the frame set at the first base. Trimming takes 6 bases from V and 4 bases from J, and the germline ends sit 13 bases apart. Regarding this clone: No antigen is known for it. Base qualities are not at hand, and no much larger clone is one base apart.

Patients with autoimmune disease history or receiving systemic immunosuppression were excluded from the trial. Peripheral blood for TCR sequencing was drawn from every dose cohort at baseline, at cycle 4 day 1 and at cycle 7 day 1. The samples were taken from a phase I, first-in-human, multicenter, open-label dose-escalation trial of ivuxolimab. Adults with locally advanced or metastatic melanoma, renal cell carcinoma, hepatocellular carcinoma or head and neck squamous cell carcinoma were enrolled in the trial. CD4+ and CD8+ T cells were sorted separately from peripheral blood before TCR sequencing. Genomic DNA was isolated from the sorted cells so that the TCRbeta CDR3 region could be sequenced. TCRbeta CDR3 regions were sequenced using the immunoSEQ Assay. In its TCRdb copy, this immuneACCESS table keeps in-frame sequences only and misses some clones. Where compared with another copy, unresolved V genes explain less than half of these, and the others have no known cause. This sample comprises about 58,000 clones, 80% to 90% of them detected only once. 9% to 15% of the sample lies in the top ten.

The material was CD4+ or CD8+ T cells sorted from blood, obtained in a trial of the OX40 agonist ivuxolimab. This receptor chain uses TRBV10-2 and TRBJ2-7; TRBD1 might be the D gene, on 5 matching bases. This TCR derives from an adult with an advanced solid tumor such as melanoma, head and neck, liver or kidney cancer. The CDR3 region: CASSPRDLYEQYF. The nucleotide sequence reads as follows: TGCGCCAGCAGCCCCAGGGATTTGTACGAGCAGTACTTC.